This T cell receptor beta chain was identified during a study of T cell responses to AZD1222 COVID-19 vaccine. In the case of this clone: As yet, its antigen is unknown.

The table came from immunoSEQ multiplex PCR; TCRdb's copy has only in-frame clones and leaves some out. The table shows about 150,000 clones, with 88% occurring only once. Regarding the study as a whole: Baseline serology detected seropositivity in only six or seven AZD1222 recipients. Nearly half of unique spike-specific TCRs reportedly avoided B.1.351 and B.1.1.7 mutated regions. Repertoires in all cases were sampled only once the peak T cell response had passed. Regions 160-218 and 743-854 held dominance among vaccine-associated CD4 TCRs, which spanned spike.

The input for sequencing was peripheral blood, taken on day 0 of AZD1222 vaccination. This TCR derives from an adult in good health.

The chain's CDR3 is CASRRTGANQPQHF. The CDR3 bases are TGTGCCAGCAGGCGGACAGGGGCCAATCAGCCCCAGCATTTT. V and J are TRBV6-5 and TRBJ1-5; TRBD1 matches at 9 bases. Germline V gene data show CDR1 as MNHEY and CDR2 as SVGAGI. The CDR3 has 14 amino acids. The J segment lost 3 bases and the V segment lost 6 bases, leaving 3 bases of the junction unmatched.